This T cell receptor (beta chain) was captured by sequencing in a study of glioma-infiltrating T cells. Findings and limits, study-wide: Tissue-blood divergence was below expectation in non-neoplastic patients, above in gliomas. Tissue and blood shared very few CDR3 sequences.

A remark on this clonotype: The antigen remains unidentified.

Trimming removed 5 bases at V and 1 base at J, with 8 bases between. Germline CDR1 and CDR2: SEHNR and FQNEAQ (reference sequence). The CDR3 consists of 13 residues. Using RNA template, CDR3s of TCR alpha and beta were amplified with iRepertoire arm-PCR. One-step reverse transcription and amplification started from approximately 100-400 ng of tissue mRNA or PBMC total RNA. A single record per CDR3 protein comes from TCRdb applying MiXCR to the multiplex PCR reads. The sample holds about 130,000 distinct CDR3 sequences, around 25% seen once. This TCR was recovered from a human donor with low-grade glioma or glioblastoma, undergoing nonglioma brain surgery, or in good health (not recorded which). The rearrangement joins TRBV7-9 to TRBJ1-1; D remains ambiguous. Material: glioma tissue, nonneoplastic brain tissue, or PBMCs (not recorded which). CDR3 in amino acids: CASSITANTEAFF. DNA for the CDR3: TGTGCCAGCAGCATAACCGCGAACACTGAAGCTTTCTTT.